The clone carrying this T cell receptor (beta chain) was detected only a few times. Its antigen remains unidentified. Trimming removed 5 bases from V and 0 bases from J, with 16 bases in between. Germline values: CDR1 SEHNR, CDR2 FQNEAQ (reference sequence). This CDR3 is 16 amino acids long. This sample is part of a study of neurological immune-mediated disorders. Overall study findings and caveats: The highest TCR clonal expansion occurred in HTLV-1-associated myelopathy; multiple sclerosis fell below healthy controls. No CDR3 amino acid sequences recurred among expanded clones across subjects, suggesting private repertoires in all groups.

The authors made cDNA by 5'RACE with 10-nucleotide random UMIs. TCRdb called the 5' RACE reads again in MiXCR, with one record for every CDR3 protein. The data contain some 53,000 distinct CDR3 sequences, roughly 15% of them singletons. PBMCs numbering 2 million and stored at -80 C yielded the unsorted libraries. Sequenced input: PBMCs. This chain joins TRBV7-9 and TRBJ1-1; D perhaps matches TRBD1 (5 bases). The source is a man in his sixties in good health. Here the CDR3 DNA reads TGTGCCAGCAGCGAAAGTAACTCGGGGGTGAACACTGAAGCTTTCTTT. Residues: CASSESNSGVNTEAFF.